This T cell receptor beta chain was identified in a study of shared clonotypes between healthy human individuals (dated by TCRdb to 2018 to 2021). With respect to the entire study: The cohort comprised two women and a few men aged 18 to 49 years. For each donor, CD4 naive and CD4 memory were each given three plates, CD8 naive was given two plates, and CD8 memory was given one plate. To estimate repertoire size and how much clonotypes are shared between individuals, the study performed deep sequencing of blood TCR repertoires from roughly five healthy adults. Libraries were prepared and TCR repertoires were sequenced by different laboratories using diverse techniques, in order to increase sequencing depth and limit assay-specific biases. Between about 0.8 and 9.5 billion PBMCs per donor were obtained by leukapheresis. Overall results and qualifications from the work: Even with the large sequencing depth, rarefaction of the sorted-subset datasets indicated that sequencing was incomplete. Roughly 5% of naive CD4, 3.5% of naive CD8, 2% to 2.5% of memory CD4, and over 0.35% of memory CD8 clonotypes were shared across a handful of donors. The genetic and exposure-history diversity represented was limited by the small number of donors. Clonotypes shared by all four sorted-subset donors showed higher generation probabilities than non-shared clonotypes. Only blood was sampled, and tissue TCR repertoires likely differ from those in blood. Pairwise subsampling indicated that sequencing depth was expected to affect the degree of clonotype sharing among donors. Estimated clonotype richness was generally larger for naive than for memory subsets.

Reading the germline V gene gives CDR1 KGHSH and CDR2 LQKENI. Its CDR3 holds 14 amino acids, cysteine through phenylalanine. Of all the DNA, just the CDR3 is kept, 42 bases in frame from base 1. Trimming takes 4 bases off V and 3 bases off J; junction bases not matched to a gene: 5. Donors were healthy HIV-negative adults with no recently reported acute infections or vaccinations. Only Caucasian adults living in Nashville, Tennessee, USA were represented among the donors. Magnetic negative selection was used to enrich CD4+ T cells, after which naive cells were positively selected on CD45RA and the negative fraction became the memory subset. Blood was collected by leukapheresis, and PBMCs were isolated by Ficoll-Histopaque density gradient centrifugation and then cryopreserved in liquid nitrogen vapor phase. Purity and quantity of every magnetically sorted T cell population were checked by analytical flow cytometry. From each sorted fraction, genomic DNA was isolated and quantified by UV absorbance on a Nanodrop 2000c.

With regard to this clone: Its specific antigen is unknown. One base away there is no much larger clone; base qualities are not given.

TCR CDR3 regions were amplified from genomic DNA by multiplex PCR using the deep immunoSEQ assay. Extracted genomic DNA from each cell subset was distributed evenly across all wells of several immunoSEQ 96-well plates, and each plate was treated as a replicate. For sorted subsets, each replicate PCR was loaded with approximately 200 ng genomic DNA, equivalent to 30,000 or so T cell genomes. Purified libraries were quantified with a Qubit 3.0 fluorometer, sized on a Bioanalyzer 2100, and re-quantified with the KAPA Library Quantification kit. Every immunoSEQ 96-well plate was sequenced on a dedicated single-read 150-cycle Illumina NextSeq 550 flow cell. The authors' analysis ran thus. Because the immunoSEQ output held only junctional sequences and lacked quality scores, the filtering could not match the filtering applied to full-length reads. Sequences were annotated with PyIR, a Python wrapper for IgBLAST v1.9, using IMGT germline references to assign V/J genes and CDR3. Reads were removed for weak V/J assignments (E-value above 1e-6), missing CDR3, stop codons, out-of-frame junctions, or ambiguous translated residues. A V3J clonotype was defined by an identical inferred V gene, J gene, and CDR3 amino acid sequence. Percentage overlap between repertoires was computed as shared unique clonotypes divided by the size of the smaller repertoire. Repertoire richness was assessed with RTK rarefaction, the Chao1 estimator, and Recon v2.1 estimates of unobserved clonotypes. Generation probabilities for all TCRbeta clonotypes obtained by the gDNA method from a handful of donors were computed using OLGA. Held by TCRdb, this immuneACCESS table contains in-frame sequences only and omits some clones. Under half of the omission traces to an unresolved V gene where checked; the cause of the rest is unknown. The DNA gave D and trimming, while V, J and clone size come from that table. The sample records 950,000 to 1,300,000 clones, under 80% of which are singletons. The ten largest account for about 1.5% of the sample.

This receptor was taken from a man between 18 and 29 years old in good health. The sequence joins TRBV18 to TRBJ2-7; 8 bases in the junction line up with TRBD1. Sequencing was done on a sample of memory CD4+ T cells sorted from blood. The cell subset or site tag for this specimen amounts to: CD45RA-negative fraction. The CDR3 amino acid sequence is: CASSQTTGGYEQYF. The DNA is TGTGCCAGCTCACAAACCACAGGGGGCTACGAGCAGTACTTC.